The 30 T cell receptor beta chains reported below all come from one sample, sequenced in a study of lymphopenia after photon versus proton radiotherapy (dated by TCRdb to about 2019). Library creation used the immunoSEQ multiplex PCR assay. The clones in this table, taken by TCRdb from immuneACCESS, are in-frame only. Not every clone is retained; where verified, under half of the shortfall comes from an unresolved V gene, and the cause of the rest is unknown. A total of under 75,000 clones appear in this sample, 85% to 95% of them only once. Roughly 2.3% of the sample comes from the top ten. The sample in question was peripheral blood, obtained from a patient treated with photon-based radiotherapy. The receptors were sampled from a woman aged 40 to 55 with cholangiocarcinoma.

With respect to this clone: Other nucleotide sequences from this sample produce the same CDR3. The gene calls are TRBV7-8 and TRBJ1-5, with 8 bases lining up with TRBD1. V was pared by 2 bases and J by 3 bases, with 6 bases of the junction left unmatched. This CDR3 region has 16 residues. Germline values: CDR1 SGHVS, CDR2 FQNEAQ. The CDR3 sequence is CASSLSSGGLNQPQHF. The CDR3 bases are TGTGCCAGCAGCTTAAGCTCAGGGGGCCTCAATCAGCCCCAGCATTTT. Supplemented by reference TRBV7-8 and TRBJ1-5, the full variable domain reads GAGVSQSPRYKVAKRGQDVALRCDPISGHVSLFWYQQALGQGPEFLTYFQNEAQLDKSGLPSDRFFAERPEGSVSTLKIQRTQQEDSAVYLCASSLSSGGLNQPQHFGDGTRLSIL.

This sequence joins TRBV30 and TRBJ2-5; D unclear. Trimming left V 3 bases short and J 4 bases short, with 3 bases between. The CDR3 contains 10 residues. Germline loops: CDR1 GTSNPN, CDR2 SVGIG (reference sequence). The CDR3 loop is CAWSRETQYF. The CDR3 nucleotides read TGTGCCTGGAGCCGAGAGACCCAGTACTTC.

The DNA for the CDR3 is TGTGCCAGCAGTTACGGGGGGAGTCAGCCCCAGCATTTT. This gives the protein CASSYGGSQPQHF. V is TRBV6-6 and J is TRBJ1-5, with a possible D match to TRBD1 (5 bases). V lost 2 bases and J lost 6, with 8 bases in between. The CDR3 length is 13 residues. Germline values: CDR1 MNHNY, CDR2 SVGAGI (reference sequence).

The rearrangement uses TRBV15 and TRBJ2-2; either TRBD1 or TRBD2 may fit D (5 bases each). Germline values: CDR1 LNHNV, CDR2 YYDKDF (reference sequence). CDR3 length: 14 residues. V dropped 11 bases and J dropped 1 base, with 14 bases sitting between them. This CDR3 reads CAVPGAVNTGELFF. Written as DNA, the CDR3 is TGTGCCGTACCCGGGGCAGTGAACACCGGGGAGCTGTTTTTT. The full variable domain, rest sourced from reference TRBV15 and TRBJ2-2, is DAMVIQNPRYQVTQFGKPVTLSCSQTLNHNVMYWYQQKSSQAPKLLFHYYDKDFNNEADTPDNFQSRRPNTSFCFLDIRSPGLGDTAMYLCAVPGAVNTGELFFGEGSRLTVL.

The genes are TRBV28 and TRBJ2-5; weak D call: TRBD2 (5 bases). Germline-derived CDR1 and CDR2 are MDHEN and SYDVKM. With 4 bases removed from V and 4 bases from J, the gap between germline ends came to 19 bases. CDR3 length: 16 residues. In nucleotides, the CDR3 is TGTGCCAGCAGTTCCCCCCGGGGAGAACAGAGAGAGACCCAGTACTTC. Translated: CASSSPRGEQRETQYF.

The rearrangement uses TRBV19 and TRBJ2-5, with D tentatively TRBD2 (6 bases). CDR3 length: 14 residues. In germline, CDR1 is LNHDA, CDR2 SQIVND (reference sequence). Trimming shortened V by 11 bases and J by 7 bases, and 23 bases separated the two germline ends. CDR3 region: CASSEGGWARTQYF. In DNA, the CDR3 is TGTGCCTCCTCCGAGGGAGGATGGGCCCGGACCCAGTACTTC. The complete variable domain, with remaining parts taken from reference TRBV19 and TRBJ2-5, reads DGGITQSPKYLFRKEGQNVTLSCEQNLNHDAMYWYRQDPGQGLRLIYYSQIVNDFQKGDIAEGYSVSREKKESFPLTVTSAQKNPTAFYLCASSEGGWARTQYFGPGTRLLVL.

This chain uses TRBV30 with TRBJ1-6, with 7 bases fitting TRBD1. The germline V gene has CDR1 GTSNPN and CDR2 SVGIG (reference sequence). CDR3 length equals 20 residues. Trimming cost V 0 bases and J 0 bases; bases outside gene matches: 14. CDR3 in amino acids: CAWSVLGDSTLSSYNSPLHF. Here the CDR3 DNA reads TGTGCCTGGAGTGTACTCGGGGACAGCACTTTAAGCTCCTATAATTCACCCCTCCACTTT.

The V and J genes are TRBV29-1 and TRBJ2-1; D ambiguous. Germline CDR1 SQVTM, CDR2 ANQGSEA. Deletions cut 1 base from V and 6 bases from J, with 13 bases between. The CDR3 sequence is 14 residues long. The CDR3 loop is CSVEVSWGTNEQFF. CDR3 in DNA: TGCAGCGTTGAAGTCTCGTGGGGTACCAATGAGCAGTTCTTC.

In this sample, this clone turned up once. V gene TRBV5-4 combines with J gene TRBJ1-1; D not resolved. The germline V gene encodes CDR1 SGHNT and CDR2 YYREEE (reference sequence). The CDR3 spans 13 residues. V lost 2 bases and J 4 bases, leaving 9 bases between the germline ends. CDR3 sequence reads: CASSLGSSTEAFF. In nucleotides, the CDR3 is TGTGCCAGCAGCTTAGGGTCCAGCACTGAAGCTTTCTTT.

The V call is TRBV5-6, the J call TRBJ2-2; D may correspond to TRBD1 or TRBD2 (5 bases each). V lost 0 bases, J lost 4 bases, and 7 bases lay in between. CDR3 length equals 14 residues. Germline loops: CDR1 SGHDT, CDR2 YYEEEE. Here the CDR3 DNA reads TGTGCCAGCAGCTTGGTGGGGGTCACCGGGGAGCTGTTTTTT. This encodes CASSLVGVTGELFF.

CDR3: CASSPRDPYNEQFF. The CDR3 coding sequence is TGTGCCAGCAGCCCCCGCGACCCCTACAATGAGCAGTTCTTC. The V gene is TRBV7-2, the J gene TRBJ2-1; D gene unclear. The CDR3 runs to 14 residues. Trimming removed 5 bases at V and 2 bases at J, with 10 bases between. Germline loops: CDR1 SGHTA, CDR2 FQGNSA.

The chain joins TRBV28 to TRBJ2-5; 10 bases map to TRBD1. Germline V gene data show CDR1 as MDHEN and CDR2 as SYDVKM. Germline trimming cut 10 bases from V and 6 bases from J; bases unmatched to any gene: 5. CDR3 length equals 12 residues. Here the CDR3 DNA reads TGTGCCATCGGACAGGGGGAAAAGACCCAGTACTTC. Amino acids: CAIGQGEKTQYF.

The gene calls are TRBV28 and TRBJ1-1; 11 nucleotides line up with TRBD1. Germline V gene lookup returns CDR1 MDHEN and CDR2 SYDVKM. CDR3 length: 18 residues. V lost 4 bases to trimming and J lost 3 bases; unmatched junction nucleotides: 13. CDR3 in DNA: TGTGCCAGCAGTTCGTACCCCTGGGACAGGGGGGAGGACACTGAAGCTTTCTTT. Encoded protein: CASSSYPWDRGEDTEAFF.

The rearrangement links TRBV11-3 to TRBJ2-4; D gene ambiguous. The ends were cut back, 5 bases at V and 8 bases at J, with 13 bases in the middle. The CDR3 runs 13 residues. Germline lookup yields CDR1 SGHNT and CDR2 YENEEA. CDR3 nucleotides: TGTGCCAGCAGCCACGAACGTAAGGACATTCAGTACTTC. This codes for CASSHERKDIQYF.

The genes are TRBV4-3 and TRBJ1-4; 7 nucleotides align to TRBD1. The germline gives CDR1 LGHNA, CDR2 YSLEER. This CDR3 spans 17 amino acids. The J segment lost 1 base and the V segment lost 0 bases, leaving 5 bases of the junction unmatched. Here the CDR3 DNA reads TGCGCCAGCAGCCAAGAAGGGACAGCTAGAACTAATGAAAAACTGTTTTTT. Protein sequence: CASSQEGTARTNEKLFF.

The chain couples TRBV6-1 to TRBJ1-2; the match to TRBD1 covers 9 bases. The CDR3 totals 14 residues. Germline V gives CDR1 MNHNS, CDR2 SASEGT. Germline trimming cut 5 bases from V and 5 bases from J; bases unmatched to any gene: 6. This chain's CDR3 is CASSTGQGTYGYTF. CDR3 DNA sequence: TGTGCCAGCAGTACAGGACAGGGGACGTATGGCTACACCTTC.

The rearrangement joins TRBV6-1 to TRBJ1-1; 8 positions agree with TRBD1. Trimming at V came to 6 bases and at J to 4 bases, leaving 4 bases not matched to a gene. The CDR3 has 13 amino acids. The germline CDR1 and CDR2 sequences are MNHNS and SASEGT. Here the CDR3 DNA reads TGTGCCAGCAGGGGGGACAGGCCCACTGAAGCTTTCTTT. Translated: CASRGDRPTEAFF.

V usage is TRBV30 and J usage is TRBJ2-2; possibly TRBD2 for D (6 bases). With 4 bases removed from V and 6 bases from J, the gap between germline ends came to 15 bases. Germline loops: CDR1 GTSNPN, CDR2 SVGIG (reference sequence). There are 14 residues in the CDR3. DNA for the CDR3: TGTGCCTGGATGTGGAGGGTTGGATCCGGGGAGCTGTTTTTT. Translating it yields CAWMWRVGSGELFF. Full variable domain (rest looked up from reference TRBV30 and TRBJ2-2): SQTIHQWPATLVQPVGSPLSLECTVEGTSNPNLYWYRQAAGRGLQLLFYSVGIGQISSEVPQNLSASRPQDRQFILSSKKLLLSDSGFYLCAWMWRVGSGELFFGEGSRLTVL.

The chain combines TRBV25-1 with TRBJ2-1; 8 nucleotides agree with TRBD1. This CDR3 spans 15 amino acids. Trimming removed 6 bases from V and 4 bases from J; junction bases left unmatched: 8. The germline CDR1 and CDR2 sequences are MGHDK and SYGVNS. The CDR3 DNA sequence: TGTGCCAGCAGCAGGGGACAGGACATTTACAATGAGCAGTTCTTC. This gives the protein CASSRGQDIYNEQFF. Variable domain in full (rest from reference TRBV25-1 and TRBJ2-1): EADIYQTPRYLVIGTGKKITLECSQTMGHDKMYWYQQDPGMELHLIHYSYGVNSTEKGDLSSESTVSRIRTEHFPLTLESARPSHTSQYLCASSRGQDIYNEQFFGPGTRLTVL.

This clone was detected only a few times. This chain uses TRBV2 with TRBJ2-2; D is possibly TRBD1 or TRBD2 (6 bases each). CDR3 length: 15 residues. Germline V CDR1 and CDR2: SNHLY, FYNNEI. V was trimmed by 6 bases and J by 0 bases, leaving 11 bases between them. CDR3 sequence (DNA): TGTGCCAGCAGAGGGGGGAAAGCGAACACCGGGGAGCTGTTTTTT. Residues: CASRGGKANTGELFF.

This clone was picked up one time. The V and J genes are TRBV5-1 and TRBJ1-3; no firm D call. Per the germline V gene, CDR1 is SGHRS and CDR2 is YFSETQ. The CDR3 is 17 residues long. The V end was cut by 1 base, the J end by 0 bases, with 14 bases between. CDR3 bases: TGCGCCAGCAGCTTGAACAGCGCCGGGTTCTCTGGAAACACCATATATTTT. The encoded protein is CASSLNSAGFSGNTIYF.

The chain's CDR3 is CSVDWGNTIYF. The CDR3, as DNA: TGCAGCGTTGATTGGGGAAACACCATATATTTT. The rearrangement links TRBV29-1 to TRBJ1-3; D unresolved. The CDR3 totals 11 residues. Germline V gene sequence: CDR1 SQVTM, CDR2 ANQGSEA. Trimming stripped 3 bases from V and 4 bases from J, with 4 bases between. Full variable domain (outside the CDR3, taken from reference TRBV29-1 and TRBJ1-3): SAVISQKPSRDICQRGTSLTIQCQVDSQVTMMFWYRQQPGQSLTLIATANQGSEATYESGFVIDKFPISRPNLTFSTLTVSNMSPEDSSIYLCSVDWGNTIYFGEGSWLTVV.

V and J are TRBV13 and TRBJ2-7, with 12 bases that match TRBD2. The junction had 7 bases not matched to a gene; V was cut back by 4 bases and J by 3 bases. This CDR3 has 16 residues. The germline CDR1 and CDR2 sequences are PRHDT and FYEKMQ (reference sequence). The CDR3 region has the DNA TGTGCCAGCAGCTCCCCTAGCGGGAGGGCTTTCTACGAGCAGTACTTC. This sequence encodes CASSSPSGRAFYEQYF.

The chain carries TRBV2 and TRBJ1-2; D unresolved. The germline V gene has CDR1 SNHLY and CDR2 FYNNEI. The CDR3 has 11 amino acids. V lost 2 bases, J lost 5 bases, and 3 bases lay in between. CDR3 sequence reads: CASSEQYGYTF. In DNA form, the CDR3 reads TGTGCCAGCAGTGAACAGTATGGCTACACCTTC.

This chain connects TRBV2 to TRBJ1-5, with D possibly being TRBD1 (5 bases). Per the germline V gene, CDR1 is SNHLY and CDR2 is FYNNEI. Trimming left V 7 bases short and J 6 bases short, with 13 bases between. The CDR3 loop spans 13 amino acids. CDR3 region: CASTQGPGQPQHF. The CDR3 DNA follows: TGTGCCAGCACCCAGGGTCCGGGTCAGCCCCAGCATTTT.

The chain is built from TRBV19 and TRBJ1-1; no firm D call. The CDR3 is 15 residues long. Per germline, CDR1 LNHDA and CDR2 SQIVND (reference sequence). Trimming removed 3 bases from V and 0 bases from J, with 11 bases in between. Here the CDR3 DNA reads TGTGCCAGTAGTATTGTGGGGAGTGTGAACACTGAAGCTTTCTTT. Residues: CASSIVGSVNTEAFF.

This chain uses TRBV6-1 with TRBJ1-6, with D maybe TRBD1 (5 bases). Germline loops: CDR1 MNHNS, CDR2 SASEGT. The V end was cut by 7 bases, the J end by 8 bases, with 9 bases between. The CDR3 covers 12 residues. CDR3 residues: CASNGGDSPLHF. The CDR3 DNA sequence: TGTGCCAGCAATGGGGGGGATTCACCCCTCCACTTT.

J is TRBJ1-5 and V is TRBV11-3; TRBD1 might be the D (5 bases). The CDR3 runs 17 residues. V gave up 1 base and J gave up 6 bases, with 19 bases separating them. Germline V gene sequence: CDR1 SGHNT, CDR2 YENEEA. The CDR3 DNA sequence: TGTGCCAGCAGCTTAGCGGTAGGCAGGGAGAACGGTCAGCCCCAGCATTTT. This codes for CASSLAVGRENGQPQHF.

The chain recombines TRBV7-2 with TRBJ2-2, with D unclear. The ends were cut back, 1 base at V and 1 base at J, with 4 bases in the middle. CDR1 and CDR2 (germline): SGHTA, FQGNSA. The CDR3 covers 14 residues. CDR3 nucleotides: TGTGCCAGCAGCTTAGACGGGAACACCGGGGAGCTGTTTTTT. This codes for CASSLDGNTGELFF. Variable domain in full (rest from reference TRBV7-2 and TRBJ2-2): GAGVSQSPSNKVTEKGKDVELRCDPISGHTALYWYRQSLGQGLEFLIYFQGNSAPDKSGLPSDRFSAERTGGSVSTLTIQRTQQEDSAVYLCASSLDGNTGELFFGEGSRLTVL.

The J gene is TRBJ2-3, the V gene TRBV9; TRBD2 agrees at 7 bases. Trimming at V came to 4 bases and at J to 2 bases, leaving 10 bases not matched to a gene. Germline CDR1 SGDLS, CDR2 YYNGEE. This CDR3 comprises 16 residues. In nucleotides, the CDR3 is TGTGCCAGCAGCCCCGGGAGGCCCCCCATCACAGATACGCAGTATTTT. It yields the protein CASSPGRPPITDTQYF.